The 14 T cell receptor beta chains listed next were all sequenced from one sample in a study of graft-versus-host responses after intestinal transplantation. Generated by immunoSEQ multiplex PCR, the TCRdb table keeps only in-frame clones and is missing some. The sample yields 35,000 to 45,000 clones, nearly 90% seen once. The sample here was PBMCs, taken 267 days after transplant. These receptors were obtained from a human patient who received an intestinal transplant, so some T cells may come from the graft donor.

The genes are TRBV28 and TRBJ1-6, with no clear D. Germline CDR1 MDHEN, CDR2 SYDVKM. Trimming cost V 7 bases and J 3 bases, with 19 bases left between them. The CDR3 has 17 amino acids. DNA for the CDR3: TGTGCCAGCACTCCGAACGGCGCAGGCCACTATAATTCACCCCTCCACTTT. This encodes CASTPNGAGHYNSPLHF. The full variable domain, in which reference TRBV28 and TRBJ1-6 provide the parts outside the CDR3, is DVKVTQSSRYLVKRTGEKVFLECVQDMDHENMFWYRQDPGLGLRLIYFSYDVKMKEKGDIPEGYSVSREKKERFSLILESASTNQTSMYLCASTPNGAGHYNSPLHFGNGTRLTVT.

V is TRBV9 and J is TRBJ2-6, with D tentatively TRBD2 (7 bases). V lost 0 bases to trimming and J lost 5 bases, with 21 bases between them. The CDR3 contains 19 residues. CDR1 and CDR2 from the germline V gene are SGDLS and YYNGEE. CDR3 amino acids: CASSVDWMVGGRRANVLTF. The DNA for the CDR3 is TGTGCCAGCAGCGTAGACTGGATGGTGGGGGGGCGCAGGGCCAACGTCCTGACTTTC.

This clone came up once. The V call is TRBV29-1, the J call TRBJ1-1; the D is unclear. Germline-derived CDR1 and CDR2 are SQVTM and ANQGSEA. The V gene lost 7 bases and the J gene lost 0 bases, with 9 bases spanning the gap. The CDR3 runs to 12 residues. The CDR3 coding sequence is TGCAGCGCAGACATAATGAACACTGAAGCTTTCTTT. Translated: CSADIMNTEAFF.

V is TRBV12-5 and J is TRBJ1-6; TRBD1 agrees at 10 bases. Losses at the gene ends were 1 base for V and 14 bases for J; bases not matched to a gene: 2. The germline V gene encodes CDR1 LGHNT and CDR2 FRNRAP. The CDR3 sequence is 13 residues long. In nucleotides, the CDR3 is TGTGCTAGTGGTTTGGCCGGACAGGGGGCCCTCCACTTT. This translates into CASGLAGQGALHF. Full variable domain (remainder filled in from reference TRBV12-5 and TRBJ1-6): DARVTQTPRHKVTEMGQEVTMRCQPILGHNTVFWYRQTMMQGLELLAYFRNRAPLDDSGMPKDRFSAEMPDATLATLKIQPSEPRDSAVYFCASGLAGQGALHFGNGTRLTVT.

The rearrangement links TRBV7-6 to TRBJ1-1; D is unclear. The germline gives CDR1 SGHVS, CDR2 FNYEAQ. Trimming took off 6 bases at V and 0 bases at J, with 8 bases between the two ends. The CDR3 length is 13 residues. The CDR3 nucleotides are TGTGCCAGCAGGGTGGAGGTGAACACTGAAGCTTTCTTT. Translated, it gives CASRVEVNTEAFF.

The rearrangement uses TRBV6-1 and TRBJ1-5; 10 bases agree with TRBD1. The CDR3 has 15 residues. From germline, CDR1 is MNHNS and CDR2 SASEGT. With V trimmed by 1 base and J by 6 bases, 3 bases remained unmatched. The CDR3, as DNA: TGTGCCAGCAGTGAAGGACAGGGGGCCAGTCAGCCCCAGCATTTT. Residues: CASSEGQGASQPQHF.

A note on this clone: A junction end diverges from the germline sequence, so it may reflect a read error. This chain uses TRBV4-2 with TRBJ1-5; perhaps TRBD1 as D (6 bases). This CDR3 spans 16 amino acids. The germline V gene has CDR1 LGHNA and CDR2 YNFKEQ. CDR3 region: CAGSQGWTVSNQPQHF. CDR3 nucleotide sequence: TGTGCCGGCAGCCAAGGTTGGACAGTTAGCAATCAGCCCCAGCATTTT.

This chain links TRBV6-5 with TRBJ2-7; weak D call: TRBD2 (6 bases). Trimming pared 4 bases from V and 1 base from J, leaving 8 bases between. Germline loops: CDR1 MNHEY, CDR2 SVGAGI. The length of the CDR3 is 13 residues. The CDR3 here is CASSLGGSYEQYF. CDR3 sequence (DNA): TGTGCCAGCAGTTTAGGAGGGTCCTACGAGCAGTACTTC.

This clone came up once. The chain couples TRBV6-5 to TRBJ2-2, with 8 bases that match TRBD1. Germline assignment: CDR1 MNHEY and CDR2 SVGAGI. CDR3 length: 15 residues. V gave up 5 bases and J gave up 6 bases; unmatched junction bases: 8. CDR3 bases: TGTGCCAGCAGTCCCGGACAGGGAATGGCCGGGGAGCTGTTTTTT. Its protein product is CASSPGQGMAGELFF.

The genes are TRBV7-9 and TRBJ1-6, with a possible D match to TRBD1 (5 bases). Deletions cut 2 bases from V and 5 bases from J, with 10 bases between. CDR3 length equals 15 residues. From germline, CDR1 is SEHNR and CDR2 FQNEAQ (reference sequence). CDR3 in amino acids: CASSLNGADNSPLHF. In DNA, the CDR3 is TGTGCCAGCAGCTTAAACGGGGCGGATAATTCACCCCTCCACTTT.

This clone has only one observation. The rearrangement uses TRBV5-6 and TRBJ1-2, with TRBD1 matching 9 bases. V trimming: 1 base; J trimming: 5 bases; junction bases outside the gene matches: 6. The CDR3 is 15 residues long. Germline CDR1 is SGHDT and CDR2 is YYEEEE. The CDR3, as DNA: TGTGCCAGCAGCTTGCAACAGGGGGCGTGGTATGGCTACACCTTC. Translated, it gives CASSLQQGAWYGYTF.

V usage is TRBV15 and J usage is TRBJ2-3; D is perhaps TRBD1 (6 bases). The CDR3 has 16 residues. Germline V gene sequence: CDR1 LNHNV, CDR2 YYDKDF (reference sequence). V lost 3 bases to trimming and J lost 1 base, with 14 bases between them. CDR3 DNA sequence: TGTGCCACCAGCAGCACAGGGACCTTCGGCACAGATACGCAGTATTTT. Residues: CATSSTGTFGTDTQYF.

The chain links TRBV6-5 to TRBJ2-6; 7 nucleotides match TRBD1. The CDR3 is 16 residues long. The trim removed 4 bases at V and 4 bases at J, leaving 7 bases unmatched. CDR1 MNHEY and CDR2 SVGAGI come from the germline V gene. The CDR3 sequence: CASSFKQGTGANVLTF. CDR3 DNA: TGTGCCAGCAGTTTCAAACAGGGGACGGGGGCCAACGTCCTGACTTTC.

The chain has TRBV19 and TRBJ1-2, with 9 bases that match TRBD1. Germline V gene lookup returns CDR1 LNHDA and CDR2 SQIVND (reference sequence). The CDR3 has 13 residues. Trimming cost V 7 bases and J 7 bases; bases outside gene matches: 7. CDR3 sequence: CASIGTGKGGYTF. CDR3 in DNA: TGTGCCAGTATTGGGACAGGGAAAGGTGGCTACACCTTC.